What follows are 27 T cell receptor beta chains derived from one specimen sequenced in a study of T-cell memory formation after mild COVID-19. From the 5' RACE reads, TCRdb called clonotypes with MiXCR, one entry per CDR3 protein. The sample has over 450,000 distinct CDR3 sequences, about 20% seen once. Sequencing was carried out using PBMCs or a T cell subset sorted from them (not recorded which). These receptors originate from an adult woman who had mild COVID-19 (a few samples of this study predate the infection). Cell type and time point are not known.

The chain uses TRBV11-2 and TRBJ2-5, with TRBD2 identical over 15 bases. Trimming at V came to 3 bases and at J to 2 bases, leaving 1 base not matched to a gene. Per germline, CDR1 SGHAT and CDR2 FQNNGV. The CDR3 covers 16 residues. The CDR3 bases are TGTGCCAGCAGCTTCGGGACTAGCGGGGGGCAAGAGACCCAGTACTTC. It translates to CASSFGTSGGQETQYF.

The chain couples TRBV9 to TRBJ2-5; the D is unclear. This CDR3 has 14 residues. The V gene lost 0 bases and the J gene lost 5 bases, with 11 bases spanning the gap. In germline, CDR1 is SGDLS, CDR2 YYNGEE. The CDR3 region has the DNA TGTGCCAGCAGCGTAGGCCCCCAGCAGGAGACCCAGTACTTC. Translating it yields CASSVGPQQETQYF.

The table lists this clonotype with a few counts. The chain uses TRBV4-1 and TRBJ2-2; tentatively, D is TRBD1 (5 bases). The germline CDR1 and CDR2 sequences are MGHRA and YSYEKL. This CDR3 region has 16 residues. Trimming cost V 4 bases and J 3 bases, with 15 bases left between them. The CDR3 nucleotides are TGCGCCAGCAGCCCCGAACAAAGCAGGGACACCGGGGAGCTGTTTTTT. This codes for CASSPEQSRDTGELFF.

The chain carries TRBV9 and TRBJ2-3; no firm D call. Germline lookup yields CDR1 SGDLS and CDR2 YYNGEE. Trimming shortened V by 0 bases and J by 3 bases, and 11 bases separated the two germline ends. This CDR3 spans 15 amino acids. DNA for the CDR3: TGTGCCAGCAGCGTAGGCAGGCAGCGAACAGATACGCAGTATTTT. This codes for CASSVGRQRTDTQYF.

This clonotype was seen a few times. The V call is TRBV7-2, the J call TRBJ2-5, with TRBD2 matching over 7 bases. Trimming at V came to 5 bases and at J to 4 bases, leaving 4 bases not matched to a gene. The CDR3 consists of 13 residues. CDR1 is SGHTA, CDR2 FQGNSA, per germline. CDR3 bases: TGTGCCAGCAGCCCCGAGCGGGGAGAGACCCAGTACTTC. Translated: CASSPERGETQYF. Supplemented by reference TRBV7-2 and TRBJ2-5, the full variable domain reads GAGVSQSPSNKVTEKGKDVELRCDPISGHTALYWYRQSLGQGLEFLIYFQGNSAPDKSGLPSDRFSAERTGGSVSTLTIQRTQQEDSAVYLCASSPERGETQYFGPGTRLLVL.

The rearrangement uses TRBV7-2 and TRBJ1-1; D unclear. The germline gives CDR1 SGHTA, CDR2 FQGNSA. There are 14 residues in the CDR3. Between the trimmed V and J ends, which lost 5 bases and 5 bases, there was a span of 15 bases. The CDR3 spells CASSPIGGVTEAFF. The CDR3 nucleotides read TGTGCCAGCAGCCCAATAGGCGGGGTTACTGAAGCTTTCTTT.

The V and J genes are TRBV5-6 and TRBJ2-7, with TRBD1 matching 9 bases. The germline gives CDR1 SGHDT, CDR2 YYEEEE. With V trimmed by 3 bases and J by 5 bases, 6 bases remained unmatched. The CDR3 has 14 amino acids. The CDR3 sequence: CASSSRDRAHEQYF. CDR3 in DNA: TGTGCCAGCAGCTCCCGGGACAGGGCCCACGAGCAGTACTTC.

The gene calls are TRBV20-1 and TRBJ2-1, with D maybe TRBD2 (5 bases). There are 10 residues in the CDR3. CDR1 is DFQATT, CDR2 SNEGSKA, per germline (reference sequence). The ends were cut back, 5 bases at V and 10 bases at J, with 9 bases in the middle. Here the CDR3 DNA reads TGCAGTGCTCGACTACCGGAGCAGTTCTTC. This gives the protein CSARLPEQFF.

This clonotype was recorded once. The CDR3 DNA reads TGTGCCAGCAGCTCACCGGGACAGGGACCCGAGCAGTACTTC. Translating gives CASSSPGQGPEQYF. This chain links TRBV9 with TRBJ2-7, with 9 nucleotides matching TRBD1. Germline V gene data show CDR1 as SGDLS and CDR2 as YYNGEE. The CDR3 has 14 residues. V dropped 4 bases and J dropped 6; count of bases not matched to a gene: 8.

Only a few counts were recorded for this clonotype. This chain connects TRBV7-6 to TRBJ2-2; TRBD2 agrees at 9 bases. The CDR3 spans 14 residues. CDR1 and CDR2 (germline): SGHVS, FNYEAQ. With V trimmed by 4 bases and J by 6 bases, 3 bases remained unmatched. CDR3 sequence (DNA): TGTGCCAGCAGCTCGGGACTAGCCCCCGGGGAGCTGTTTTTT. It yields the protein CASSSGLAPGELFF.

This clonotype has only a few counts. The rearrangement uses TRBV24-1 and TRBJ2-1; the match to TRBD1 covers 7 bases. The V and J ends lost 7 bases and 3 bases, in that order; junction bases with no gene match: 11. The V gene's germline CDR1 is KGHDR and CDR2 SFDVKD. The length of the CDR3 is 16 residues. The CDR3 coding sequence is TGTGCCACCAGCCCCCCCGGGACAGAGAACTACAATGAGCAGTTCTTC. Protein: CATSPPGTENYNEQFF.

The chain carries TRBV10-3 and TRBJ1-2; D uncertain. The germline gives CDR1 ENHRY, CDR2 SYGVKD. Trimming took off 7 bases at V and 6 bases at J, with 9 bases between the two ends. This CDR3 spans 11 amino acids. CDR3 sequence: CAITSTHGYTF. The CDR3 DNA is TGTGCCATCACATCGACGCATGGCTACACCTTC.

V and J are TRBV4-2 and TRBJ2-1; 7 bases map to TRBD2. This CDR3 is 16 amino acids long. V lost 0 bases to trimming and J lost 6 bases; unmatched junction nucleotides: 8. Germline V gene lookup returns CDR1 LGHNA and CDR2 YNFKEQ. CDR3 protein: CASSQDSSGAFNEQFF. The CDR3 region has the DNA TGTGCCAGCAGCCAAGATTCGAGCGGGGCTTTCAATGAGCAGTTCTTC.

V gene TRBV7-6 combines with J gene TRBJ2-1; 8 positions agree with TRBD2. Germline trimming cut 5 bases from V and 0 bases from J; bases unmatched to any gene: 6. CDR1 is SGHVS, CDR2 FNYEAQ, per germline. CDR3 length: 16 amino acids. CDR3: CASSILAGGSYNEQFF. The CDR3 DNA sequence: TGTGCCAGCAGCATCCTAGCGGGTGGCTCCTACAATGAGCAGTTCTTC.

This clonotype showed up just a few times. This chain joins TRBV15 and TRBJ2-3; a weak D match, TRBD1 (5 bases). CDR3 length: 12 amino acids. Trimming left V 0 bases short and J 8 bases short, with 6 bases between. From germline, CDR1 is LNHNV and CDR2 YYDKDF (reference sequence). The CDR3 loop reads CATSRDRATQYF. The CDR3 bases are TGTGCCACCAGCAGAGACAGGGCTACGCAGTATTTT.

V and J are TRBV15 and TRBJ1-2, with 8 bases aligning to TRBD1. The junction had 3 bases not matched to a gene; V was cut back by 0 bases and J by 3 bases. The CDR3 totals 15 residues. Germline V CDR1 and CDR2: LNHNV, YYDKDF (reference sequence). The CDR3 loop reads CATSREDRDYYGYTF. Here the CDR3 DNA reads TGTGCCACCAGCAGAGAGGACAGGGATTACTATGGCTACACCTTC.

There are a few counts of this clonotype. The chain combines TRBV18 with TRBJ1-1; unclear D gene. This CDR3 spans 13 amino acids. The germline V and J ends were trimmed by 5 bases and 0 bases, with 7 bases remaining between them. The germline gives CDR1 KGHSH, CDR2 LQKENI. In DNA, the CDR3 is TGTGCCAGCTCAGCGACTTTGAACACTGAAGCTTTCTTT. This codes for CASSATLNTEAFF.

The V gene is TRBV7-9, the J gene TRBJ2-7; D is unresolved. This CDR3 is 14 amino acids long. CDR1 SEHNR and CDR2 FQNEAQ come from the germline V gene (reference sequence). Trimming left V 5 bases short and J 2 bases short, with 13 bases between. CDR3 region: CASSTSALPYEQYF. CDR3 in DNA: TGTGCCAGCAGCACCTCGGCTCTTCCCTACGAGCAGTACTTC.

The rearrangement uses TRBV20-1 and TRBJ2-7; 7 bases are a match to TRBD2. Germline V gene sequence: CDR1 DFQATT, CDR2 SNEGSKA (reference sequence). The CDR3 totals 14 residues. J lost 2 bases, V lost 3 bases, and 7 bases had no gene match. CDR3: CSARVQGGAYEQYF. As DNA, the CDR3 is TGCAGTGCTAGGGTCCAGGGAGGGGCCTACGAGCAGTACTTC.

This clonotype showed up many times. The chain couples TRBV12-3 or TRBV12-4 to TRBJ2-7; TRBD1 agrees at 8 bases. The CDR3 is 13 amino acids. J lost 2 bases, V lost 3 bases, and 0 bases had no gene match. CDR3 sequence (DNA): TGTGCCAGCAGTTTCAGGGGGCCCTACGAGCAGTACTTC. Translation: CASSFRGPYEQYF.

V is TRBV27 and J is TRBJ2-3, with D possibly being TRBD1 (5 bases). Looked up from germline, CDR1 is MNHEY and CDR2 is SMNVEV (reference sequence). The V end lost 6 bases, the J end lost 8 bases, and 21 bases lay between the germline ends. The CDR3 extends over 15 amino acids. For the CDR3, the DNA is TGTGCCAGCAGGATAGGGGCAGGGAAATCCGGTACGCAGTATTTT. Translating it yields CASRIGAGKSGTQYF.

This clonotype was counted between two and nine times. The genes are TRBV3-1 and TRBJ2-7, with 8 nucleotides matching TRBD1. The germline V gene has CDR1 LGHDT and CDR2 YNNKEL (reference sequence). V lost 7 bases, J lost 6 bases, and 5 bases stayed unmatched. This CDR3 has 12 amino acids. In DNA, the CDR3 is TGTGCCAGCACGGGGACAGGCCCCGAGCAGTACTTC. It yields the protein CASTGTGPEQYF.

V and J are TRBV7-2 and TRBJ1-6; D not resolved. CDR3 length equals 13 residues. V lost 1 base and J 11 bases, leaving 9 bases between the germline ends. Germline-derived CDR1 and CDR2 are SGHTA and FQGNSA. In DNA, the CDR3 is TGTGCCAGCAGCTTAGGACGTCAAACACCCCTCCACTTT. It encodes CASSLGRQTPLHF.

The J gene is TRBJ2-3, the V gene TRBV11-2; 7 bases align to TRBD2. The CDR3 is 16 amino acids. CDR1 and CDR2 from the germline V gene are SGHAT and FQNNGV. The V segment lost 0 bases and the J segment 3 bases; nucleotides outside the gene matches: 6. The CDR3 reads CASSLEGGLGTDTQYF. The DNA of the CDR3 is TGTGCCAGCAGCTTAGAGGGAGGGTTGGGAACAGATACGCAGTATTTT. The full variable domain, its missing parts supplied by reference TRBV11-2 and TRBJ2-3, is EAGVAQSPRYKIIEKRQSVAFWCNPISGHATLYWYQQILGQGPKLLIQFQNNGVVDDSQLPKDRFSAERLKGVDSTLKIQPAKLEDSAVYLCASSLEGGLGTDTQYFGPGTRLTVL.

In this sample, this clonotype turned up a few times. This rearrangement joins TRBV4-3 to TRBJ1-2; a possible D gene is TRBD1 (5 bases). The CDR3 length is 13 residues. Trimming took 3 bases from V and 5 from J, leaving 10 bases between them. CDR1 and CDR2 (germline): LGHNA, YSLEER. In nucleotides, the CDR3 is TGCGCCAGCAGCCAGGCCCGGGGGTATGGCTACACCTTC. Amino acid sequence: CASSQARGYGYTF.

This chain uses TRBV14 with TRBJ2-3; no clear D. Trimming took 4 bases from V and 7 from J, leaving 9 bases between them. Germline values: CDR1 SGHDN, CDR2 FVKESK. The CDR3 totals 12 residues. The chain's CDR3 is CASSRLAHTQYF. In DNA form, the CDR3 reads TGTGCCAGCAGCCGATTGGCGCATACGCAGTATTTT.

This clonotype was counted at least ten times. The chain carries TRBV7-2 and TRBJ2-7; no firm D call. Deletions cut 1 base from V and 4 bases from J, with 5 bases between. This CDR3 is 12 amino acids long. The germline gives CDR1 SGHTA, CDR2 FQGNSA. CDR3 region: CASSLGFYEQYF. As DNA, the CDR3 is TGTGCCAGCAGCTTAGGATTTTACGAGCAGTACTTC.